The rows below give T cell receptor beta chains drawn from one sample of a study of patients and donors after allogeneic stem cell transplantation. TCRdb re-called the RT-PCR reads through MiXCR, storing one row per CDR3 protein. Here the sample spans roughly 940,000 distinct CDR3 sequences, about 20% being singletons. The sequenced sample was blood, either unsorted or a sorted T cell fraction (not recorded which). The source of these receptors is a human donor who was either an allogeneic HSCT recipient or a stem cell or donor lymphocyte infusion donor (not recorded which). It is not recorded whose cells these are; they may come from a transplant donor. Both conserved end residues are part of each CDR3. D genes are given only for firm matches. Not every row has a clone size; where given, it reads once, few, many or a size class.

>TRBJ2-7|TRBV10-3|.|12|.
TGTGCCATCAGTGGGGTGCCTTCCGAGCAGTACTTC
CAISGVPSEQYF
>TRBJ2-7|TRBV29-1|.|13|.
TGCAGCGTTGAAGGTGACAGCTCCTACGAGCAGTACTTC
CSVEGDSSYEQYF
>TRBJ1-1|TRBV24-1|.|16|TRBD1
TGTGCCACCAGTGAGCACTCCGGGACAGGGGACACTGAAGCTTTCTTT
CATSEHSGTGDTEAFF
>TRBJ1-1|TRBV6-1|few|15|.
TGTGCCAGCAGTGAAGTAAAGGACCTAAGGAGCGAAGCTTTCTTT
CASSEVKDLRSEAFF
>TRBJ1-2|TRBV12-3/TRBV12-4|many|16|TRBD1
TGTGCCAGCAGTCCGGGACAGGGGGTTTTTAACTATGGCTACACCTTC
CASSPGQGVFNYGYTF
>TRBJ2-3|TRBV6-1|few|14|.
TGTGCCAGCAGTAAAACTACCAGCACAGATACGCAGTATTTT
CASSKTTSTDTQYF
>TRBJ2-5|TRBV7-2|.|15|.
TGTGCCAGCAGCTTAGACGGCGGGGTCCAAGAGACCCAGTACTTC
CASSLDGGVQETQYF
>TRBJ2-2|TRBV6-5|.|16|TRBD1
TGTGCCAGCAGTTACTTGGGACAGGGTTCGACCGGGGAGCTGTTTTTT
CASSYLGQGSTGELFF
>TRBJ1-1|TRBV4-2|few|17|TRBD1
TGTGCCAGCAGCCAGGTTCCCGGGACAGGGGGAAAAACTGAAGCTTTCTTT
CASSQVPGTGGKTEAFF
>TRBJ1-1|TRBV5-1|.|14|.
TGCGCCAGCAGCTTGACTGGGACTGCCCCCGAAGCTTTCTTT
CASSLTGTAPEAFF
>TRBJ2-5|TRBV5-5|.|15|TRBD1
TGTGCCAGCAGCCCTTCTGACAGGGGGAGCGAGACCCAGTACTTC
CASSPSDRGSETQYF
>TRBJ2-1|TRBV12-3/TRBV12-4|.|15|TRBD2
TGTGCCAGCAGTTCCCGTGTTAGCGGGAGTACTGAGCAGTTCTTC
CASSSRVSGSTEQFF
>TRBJ1-5|TRBV4-1|.|15|TRBD1
TGCGCCAGCAGCCATCCCGACAGGGCCAATCAGCCCCAGCATTTT
CASSHPDRANQPQHF
>TRBJ2-7|TRBV7-9|few|11|.
TGTGCCAGCAGCTTGGGGCAGGAGATATACTTC
CASSLGQEIYF
>TRBJ2-3|TRBV12-3/TRBV12-4|few|16|TRBD2
TGTGCCAGCAGTTTGGAACTAGCGGACCGAGGTTATACGCAGTATTTT
CASSLELADRGYTQYF